This TCR beta chain was recorded in a study of human T cells and chemical hapten exposure. Overall study: Patch testing placed 0.01% DPC on the upper back, with readings at 6 days. TCR yield per sample varied, mainly due to pooled library volumes.

TCRdb reprocessed the RACE reads with MiXCR, giving one entry per CDR3 protein. In the table there are approximately 90,000 distinct CDR3 sequences, 9.5% to 12% of which are singletons. Time point indicated: patch test 2, 6 weeks after DPC sensitization. Stated treatment: therapeutic diphenylcyclopropenone sensitization with weekly scalp DPC. Investigators collected blood before applying each patch test. The total RNA was obtained from whole blood that was not fractionated. V was pared by 5 bases and J by 2 bases, with 11 bases of the junction left unmatched. This CDR3 contains 17 residues. This clonotype was seen only a few times.

The chain is built from TRBV12-3 or TRBV12-4 and TRBJ2-7, with 11 nucleotides matching TRBD1. The source of this sequence is a middle-aged man with alopecia areata. Some clones in this sample may be carry-over from other donors' samples. The specimen comprised whole blood, sampled in connection with sensitization to the hapten diphenylcyclopropenone (DPC). CDR3 coding DNA: TGTGCCAGCAGTCTCATGCCCCCGGGACAGGGGGCCTACGAGCAGTACGTC. Its protein is CASSLMPPGQGAYEQYV.